This entry describes one T cell receptor (beta chain). The record originates from a study of blood T cell repertoires in COVID-19. Whole-study context: Both acute and convalescent COVID-19 samples were obtained from the United States, Italy and Spain. T cells, B-cell-depleted T cells, or PBMCs provided the cDNA or gDNA that served as material.

Per the original data handling: Amplification from reference gene primers served as the basis for estimated nucleated cell counts. Clones were read by immunoSEQ multiplex PCR, and TCRdb kept only the in-frame ones, dropping some. D and trimming come from the DNA, and the V and J calls and clone size come from that table. The table includes about 91,000 clones, about 86% detected once. V dropped 0 bases and J dropped 5 bases, with 11 bases sitting between them. Per the germline V gene, CDR1 is LNHNV and CDR2 is YYDKDF (reference sequence). The CDR3 has 15 residues. This clonotype originated in an older woman with acute or convalescent COVID-19. Sequencing was carried out using peripheral blood. This chain joins TRBV15 and TRBJ1-5; D unclear. The CDR3 coding sequence is TGTGCCACCAGCAGAGATCGGGAAGGACATCAGCCCCAGCATTTT. Translated, it gives CATSRDREGHQPQHF.